Listed here are 10 T cell receptor beta chains from one sample, sequenced in a study of early T cells in non-severe SARS-CoV-2 infection. One entry per CDR3 protein results from TCRdb running MiXCR on the 5' RACE reads. Of roughly 31,000 distinct CDR3 sequences listed, about 5% are singletons. Source material: whole blood. The receptors were sampled from an adult who was a healthcare worker with PCR-confirmed SARS-CoV-2 infection or an uninfected control (not recorded which).

The table lists this clonotype with many counts. V gene TRBV2 combines with J gene TRBJ2-1, with D possibly called TRBD1 or TRBD2 (5 bases each). Germline CDR1 SNHLY, CDR2 FYNNEI. The V end was cut by 4 bases, the J end by 0 bases, with 10 bases between. The CDR3 consists of 15 residues. The CDR3 spells CASSVRGRSYNEQFF. DNA for the CDR3: TGTGCCAGCAGTGTGAGGGGTCGCTCCTACAATGAGCAGTTCTTC.

In its sample, this clonotype was seen many times. The chain carries TRBV6-5 and TRBJ1-2; perhaps TRBD1 as D (5 bases). Germline V gene lookup returns CDR1 MNHEY and CDR2 SVGAGI. CDR3 size: 13 residues. V dropped 6 bases and J dropped 10 bases, with 18 bases sitting between them. The DNA of the CDR3 is TGTGCCAGCAGCTTCGGGGCAGGGATCGACTACACCTTC. This translates into CASSFGAGIDYTF.

At least ten counts were recorded for this clonotype. V and J are TRBV5-4 and TRBJ1-1; D not resolved. This CDR3 contains 11 residues. Between the trimmed V and J ends, which lost 2 bases and 7 bases, there was a span of 6 bases. Germline values: CDR1 SGHNT, CDR2 YYREEE (reference sequence). The CDR3 nucleotides are TGTGCCAGCAGCTTTCGCAGTGAAGCTTTCTTT. It is translated as CASSFRSEAFF.

By share, this clonotype counts as medium-sized. V is TRBV7-8 and J is TRBJ2-2, with D perhaps TRBD2 (5 bases). Germline V gives CDR1 SGHVS, CDR2 FQNEAQ. The V gene lost 3 bases and the J gene lost 5 bases, with 7 bases spanning the gap. The CDR3 runs 13 residues. CDR3 coding DNA: TGTGCCAGCAGCTTGAGGGAAACCGGGGAGCTGTTTTTT. As protein: CASSLRETGELFF. Full variable domain (rest looked up from reference TRBV7-8 and TRBJ2-2): GAGVSQSPRYKVAKRGQDVALRCDPISGHVSLFWYQQALGQGPEFLTYFQNEAQLDKSGLPSDRFFAERPEGSVSTLKIQRTQQEDSAVYLCASSLRETGELFFGEGSRLTVL.

This clonotype appeared many times. The chain couples TRBV28 to TRBJ2-6, with 8 bases fitting TRBD2. Germline lookup yields CDR1 MDHEN and CDR2 SYDVKM. Trimming cost V 7 bases and J 0 bases; bases outside gene matches: 11. There are 18 residues in the CDR3. The CDR3 region is CASTSPGGLSSGANVLTF. The CDR3 region has the DNA TGTGCCAGCACCTCCCCGGGAGGGCTTAGCTCTGGGGCCAACGTCCTGACTTTC.

This clonotype showed up just a few times. As DNA, the CDR3 is TGTGCCAGCAGTGGCTACGAGCAGTACTTC. As protein: CASSGYEQYF. The chain joins TRBV12-3 or TRBV12-4 to TRBJ2-7; D not resolved. V was clipped by 5 bases and J by 3 bases, with 2 bases between them. There are 10 residues in the CDR3.

Ten or more counts support this clonotype. The CDR3 loop is CASSEAPALAGVTDTQYF. CDR3 coding DNA: TGTGCCAGCAGTGAAGCCCCCGCTCTAGCGGGGGTGACAGATACGCAGTATTTT. J is TRBJ2-3 and V is TRBV6-1; 10 bases are shared with TRBD2. The V gene end was trimmed by 0 bases and the J gene end by 3 bases; junction bases not matched to a gene: 9. There are 18 residues in the CDR3. The germline CDR1 and CDR2 sequences are MNHNS and SASEGT.

This clonotype was detected only a few times. This chain joins TRBV7-9 and TRBJ2-3; the D gene is possibly TRBD2 (6 bases). The CDR3 consists of 16 residues. Germline V gene sequence: CDR1 SEHNR, CDR2 FQNEAQ (reference sequence). V gave up 5 bases and J gave up 1 base, with 16 bases separating them. The DNA for the CDR3 is TGTGCCAGCAGCCCACGGAACCAGCGGGGCACAGATACGCAGTATTTT. Protein: CASSPRNQRGTDTQYF.

This clonotype came up many times. This chain connects TRBV10-3 to TRBJ2-7; D is undetermined. CDR1 is ENHRY, CDR2 SYGVKD, per germline. This CDR3 has 16 amino acids. V shed 1 base and J shed 0 bases, with 13 bases lying between them. The CDR3 nucleotides are TGTGCCATCAGTGAGTACGTCAACCGCGGCTCCTACGAGCAGTACTTC. This encodes CAISEYVNRGSYEQYF.

In its sample, this clonotype was seen many times. Here the CDR3 reads CASSRYNEQFF. Written as DNA, the CDR3 is TGTGCCAGCAGCCGTTACAATGAGCAGTTCTTC. This rearrangement joins TRBV5-8 to TRBJ2-1; D is uncertain. This CDR3 region has 11 residues. CDR1 and CDR2 from the germline V gene are SGHTS and YDEGEE. The V end lost 4 bases, the J end lost 4 bases, and 3 bases lay between the germline ends.